This T cell receptor (beta chain) derives from a study of blood T cells in healthy people across ages. The CDR3 extends over 15 amino acids. CDR1 and CDR2 (germline): DFQATT, SNEGSKA (reference sequence). With 5 bases removed from V and 1 base from J, the gap between germline ends came to 16 bases. Through a sample-barcoded 5' primer and a J-beta primer mix, a second PCR was run for roughly 6 to 11 cycles. From the 5' RACE reads, TCRdb called clonotypes with MiXCR, one entry per CDR3 protein. The sample has 630,000 or so distinct CDR3 sequences; less than 40% are singletons. This TCR derives from a woman aged 80 or over in good health. The genes are TRBV20-1 and TRBJ2-3; D may be TRBD2 (7 bases). The material sequenced was blood. The CDR3 bases are TGCAGTGCTCTGAGGGGGGGCGCGGGCACAGATACGCAGTATTTT. Protein: CSALRGGAGTDTQYF.